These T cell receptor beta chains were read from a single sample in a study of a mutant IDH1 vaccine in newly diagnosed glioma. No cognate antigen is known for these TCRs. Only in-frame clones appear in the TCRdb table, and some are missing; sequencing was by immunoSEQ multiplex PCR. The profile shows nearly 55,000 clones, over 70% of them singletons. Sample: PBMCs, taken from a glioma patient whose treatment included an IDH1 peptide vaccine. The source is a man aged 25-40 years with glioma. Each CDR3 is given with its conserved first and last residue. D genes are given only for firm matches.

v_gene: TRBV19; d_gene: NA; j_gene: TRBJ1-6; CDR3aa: CASSRAEPNSPLHF
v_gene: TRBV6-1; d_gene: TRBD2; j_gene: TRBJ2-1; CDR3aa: CASTPVGLAGGEQFF
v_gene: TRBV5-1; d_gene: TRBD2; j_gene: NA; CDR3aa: CASSLWVGGTYEQYF
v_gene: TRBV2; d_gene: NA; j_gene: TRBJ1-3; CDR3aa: CASRRQMSGNTIYF
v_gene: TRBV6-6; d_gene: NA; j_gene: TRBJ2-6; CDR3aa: CASSYSGGSGANVLTF
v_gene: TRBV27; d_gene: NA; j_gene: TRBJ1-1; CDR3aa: CASSRERGGNTEAFF
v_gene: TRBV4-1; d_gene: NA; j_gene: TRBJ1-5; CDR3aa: CASSLGGTGTFLSNQPQHF
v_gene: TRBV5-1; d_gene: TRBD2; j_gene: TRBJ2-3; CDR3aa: CASSPPGTSGTDTQYF
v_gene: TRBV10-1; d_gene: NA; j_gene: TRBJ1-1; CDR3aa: CASSDRASTEAFF
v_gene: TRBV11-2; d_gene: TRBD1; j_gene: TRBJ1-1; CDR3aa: CASRKTGITEAFF
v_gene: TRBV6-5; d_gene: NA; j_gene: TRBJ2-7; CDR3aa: CASSYTPVYEQYF
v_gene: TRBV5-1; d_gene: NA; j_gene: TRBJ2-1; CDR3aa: CASSGLGPRGEQFF
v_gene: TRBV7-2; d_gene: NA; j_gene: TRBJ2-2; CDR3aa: CASSQQIAGTGELFF
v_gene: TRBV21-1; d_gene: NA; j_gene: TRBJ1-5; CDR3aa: CASSATDVTGPSNQPQHF
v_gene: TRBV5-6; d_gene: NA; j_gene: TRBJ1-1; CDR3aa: CASSLMTVTQLMNTEAFF
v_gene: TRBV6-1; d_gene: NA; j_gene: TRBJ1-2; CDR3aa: CASNPRGYGYTF
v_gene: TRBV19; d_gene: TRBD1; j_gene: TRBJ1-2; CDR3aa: CASSRDRDYGYTF
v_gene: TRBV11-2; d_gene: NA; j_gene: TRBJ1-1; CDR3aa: CASSLVGVTEAFF
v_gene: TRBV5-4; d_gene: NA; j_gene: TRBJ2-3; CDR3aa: CASSHRDFPFTDTQYF
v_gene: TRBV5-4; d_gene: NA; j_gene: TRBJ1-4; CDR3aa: CASSSRQVPEKLFF
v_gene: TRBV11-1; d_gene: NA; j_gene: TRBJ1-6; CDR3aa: CASSLAPGLSGGLHF
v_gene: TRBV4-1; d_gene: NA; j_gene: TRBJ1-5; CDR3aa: CASSPRWADRSNQPQHF
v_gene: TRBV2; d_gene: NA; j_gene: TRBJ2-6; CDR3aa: CASRASGANVLTF
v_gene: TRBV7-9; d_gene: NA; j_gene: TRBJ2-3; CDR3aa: CASSPFGAGRGDTQYF
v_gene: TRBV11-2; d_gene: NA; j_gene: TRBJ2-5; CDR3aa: CASSLVGPSGETQYF
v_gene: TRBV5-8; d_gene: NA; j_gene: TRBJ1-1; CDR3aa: CASSSGVRWGTGNTEAFF
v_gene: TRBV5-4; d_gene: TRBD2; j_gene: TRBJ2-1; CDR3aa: CASSLMRLAGLSSYNEQFF
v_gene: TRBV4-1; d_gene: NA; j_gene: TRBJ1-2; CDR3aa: CASSQDEGQGGFGGYTF
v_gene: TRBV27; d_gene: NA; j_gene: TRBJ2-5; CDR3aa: CASSLSTQETQYF
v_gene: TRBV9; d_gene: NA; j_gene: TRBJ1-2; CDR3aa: CASSVGDLNYGYTF
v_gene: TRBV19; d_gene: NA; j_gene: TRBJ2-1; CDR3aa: CASRKDRAFYNEQFF
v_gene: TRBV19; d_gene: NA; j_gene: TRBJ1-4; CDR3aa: CARPSVGENQKLFF
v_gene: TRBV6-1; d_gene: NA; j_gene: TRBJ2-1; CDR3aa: CASSEPLYNEQFF
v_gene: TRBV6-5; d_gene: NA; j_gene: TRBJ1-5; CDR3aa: CASSYGSNQPQHF
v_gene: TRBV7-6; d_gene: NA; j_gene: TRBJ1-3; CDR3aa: CASSRGVETPYILSF
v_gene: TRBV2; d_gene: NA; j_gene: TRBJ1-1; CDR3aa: CASSEGLNTEAFF
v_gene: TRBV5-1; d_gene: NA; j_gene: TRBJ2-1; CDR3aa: CASSPRVLLRYNEQFF
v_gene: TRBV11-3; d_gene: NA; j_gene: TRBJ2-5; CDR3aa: CASSPQTGQETQYF
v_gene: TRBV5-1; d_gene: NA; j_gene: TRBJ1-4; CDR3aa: CASSLSATNEKLFF
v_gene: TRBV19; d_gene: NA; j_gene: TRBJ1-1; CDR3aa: CASSIRALMNTEAFF
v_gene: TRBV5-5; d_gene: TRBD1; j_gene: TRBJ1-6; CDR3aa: CASSPRTGNSYNSPLHF
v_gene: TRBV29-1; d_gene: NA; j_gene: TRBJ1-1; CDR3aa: CSVEDGQGGTEAFF
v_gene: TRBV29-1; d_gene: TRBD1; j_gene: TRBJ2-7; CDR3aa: CSVEEGETGSTYEQYF
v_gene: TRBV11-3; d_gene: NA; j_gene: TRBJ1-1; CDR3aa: CASSPRGPGKAFF
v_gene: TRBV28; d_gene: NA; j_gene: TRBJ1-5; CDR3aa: CASIGQYSNQPQHF
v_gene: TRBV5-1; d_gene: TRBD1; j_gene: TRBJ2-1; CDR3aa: CASSPDGQGRYNEQFF
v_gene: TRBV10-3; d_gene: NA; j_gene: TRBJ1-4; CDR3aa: CAISDPGSLNEKLFF
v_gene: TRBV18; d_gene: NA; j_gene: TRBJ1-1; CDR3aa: CASSPRRGVDTEAFF
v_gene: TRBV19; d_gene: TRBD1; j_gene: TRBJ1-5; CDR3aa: CASGDRRGQPQHF
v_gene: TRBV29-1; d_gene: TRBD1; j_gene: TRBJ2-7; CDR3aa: CSVVTGGIYEQYF
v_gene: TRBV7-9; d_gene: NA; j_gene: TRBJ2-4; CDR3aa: CASSTPPRGLAKNIQYF
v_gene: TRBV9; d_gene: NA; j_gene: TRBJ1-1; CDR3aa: CASSDQGRNTEAFF
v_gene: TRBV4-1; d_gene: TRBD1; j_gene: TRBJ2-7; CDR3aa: CASSQELRQGSYYEQYF
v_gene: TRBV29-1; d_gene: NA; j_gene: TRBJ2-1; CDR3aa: CSAGPDSSYNEQFF
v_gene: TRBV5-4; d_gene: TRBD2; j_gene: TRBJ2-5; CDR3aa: CASSLSSGEGEETQYF
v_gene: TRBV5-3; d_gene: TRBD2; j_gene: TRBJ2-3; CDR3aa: CARSNTSGGCTDTQYF